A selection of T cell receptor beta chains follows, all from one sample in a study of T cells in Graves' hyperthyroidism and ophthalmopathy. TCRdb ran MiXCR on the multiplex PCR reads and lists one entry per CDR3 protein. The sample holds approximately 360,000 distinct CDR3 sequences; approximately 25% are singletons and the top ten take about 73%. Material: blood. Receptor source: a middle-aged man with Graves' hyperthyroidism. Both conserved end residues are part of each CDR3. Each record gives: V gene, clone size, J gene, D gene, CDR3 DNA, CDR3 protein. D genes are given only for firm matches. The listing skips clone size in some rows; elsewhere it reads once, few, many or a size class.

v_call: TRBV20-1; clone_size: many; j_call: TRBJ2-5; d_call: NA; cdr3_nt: TGCAGTGCTAGGTTGACCCGTCGAGGCGAGACCCAGTACTTC; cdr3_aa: CSARLTRRGETQYF
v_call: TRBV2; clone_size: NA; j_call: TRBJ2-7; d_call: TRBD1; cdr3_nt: TGTGCCAGCAGTGAAGCTAGGGACAGCTCCTACGAGCAGTACTTC; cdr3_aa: CASSEARDSSYEQYF
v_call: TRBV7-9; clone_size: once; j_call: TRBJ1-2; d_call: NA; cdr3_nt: TGTGCCAGCAGCTTAGAGGAGGTTGGGAATGGCTACACCTTC; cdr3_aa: CASSLEEVGNGYTF
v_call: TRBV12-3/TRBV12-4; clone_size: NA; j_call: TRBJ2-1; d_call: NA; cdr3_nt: TGTGCCAGCAGTTTGTCCGTCTACAATGAGCAGTTCTTC; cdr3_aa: CASSLSVYNEQFF
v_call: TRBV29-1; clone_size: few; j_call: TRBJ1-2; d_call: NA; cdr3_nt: TGCAGCGTTTGGGCATCTCCTAACTATGGCTACACCTTC; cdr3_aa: CSVWASPNYGYTF
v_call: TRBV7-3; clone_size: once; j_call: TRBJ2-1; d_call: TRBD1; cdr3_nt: TGTGCCAGTAGTATAGCCCAAGGGACAGGGCACGAGCAGTTCTTC; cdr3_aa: CASSIAQGTGHEQFF
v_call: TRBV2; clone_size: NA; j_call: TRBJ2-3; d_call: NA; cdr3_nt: TGTGCCAGCACTAGTACGCTAGTCGATACGCAGTATTTT; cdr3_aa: CASTSTLVDTQYF
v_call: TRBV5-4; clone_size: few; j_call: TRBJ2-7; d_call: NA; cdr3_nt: TGTGCCAGCAGCTCATCGGACAGTTTATACTACGAGCAGTACTTC; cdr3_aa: CASSSSDSLYYEQYF
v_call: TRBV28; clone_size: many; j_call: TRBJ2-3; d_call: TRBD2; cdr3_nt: TGTGCCAGCAGTTTAACTAGCGGGAGGAGCCACCCCTTCACAGATACGCAGTATTTT; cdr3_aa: CASSLTSGRSHPFTDTQYF
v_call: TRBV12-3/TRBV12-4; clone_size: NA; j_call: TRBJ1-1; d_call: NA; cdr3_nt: TGTGCCAGCAGTTTAGGTGTGGGGGAGAAAGCGACTGAAGCTTTCTTT; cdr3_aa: CASSLGVGEKATEAFF